A selection of T cell receptor beta chains follows, all from one sample in a study of blood T cells in healthy people across ages. MiXCR was run by TCRdb on the 5' RACE reads, yielding one entry per CDR3 protein. In the table there are around 790,000 distinct CDR3 sequences, approximately 48% of which are singletons. Specimen: blood. The receptors derive from a man aged 60 to 69 in good health. CDR3s include the opening cysteine and the closing phenylalanine or tryptophan. D genes are given only for firm matches. Not every row has a clone size; where given, it reads once, few, many or a size class.

clone_size	v_call	j_call	d_call	cdr3_aa	cdr3_nt
few	TRBV7-2	TRBJ1-6	-	CASSPEVGQNSPLHF	TGTGCCAGCAGCCCCGAGGTGGGCCAGAATTCACCCCTCCACTTT
-	TRBV6-2/TRBV6-3	TRBJ2-6	-	CASSYMDSGANVLTF	TGTGCCAGCAGTTATATGGATTCTGGGGCCAACGTCCTGACTTTC
few	TRBV24-1	TRBJ2-5	TRBD1	CATSDPGQGAGETQYF	TGTGCCACCAGTGATCCGGGACAGGGGGCAGGGGAGACCCAGTACTTC
-	TRBV6-2/TRBV6-3	TRBJ2-1	TRBD2	CASTRAGGLVYEQFF	TGTGCCAGCACCCGAGCGGGGGGGCTAGTGTATGAGCAGTTCTTC
few	TRBV7-2	TRBJ2-7	TRBD1	CASSSRQGTTYEQYF	TGTGCCAGCAGCTCGCGACAGGGGACGACCTACGAGCAGTACTTC
many	TRBV5-1	TRBJ2-3	TRBD2	CASSLGGTTRTDTQYF	TGCGCCAGCAGCTTGGGCGGGACTACAAGAACAGATACGCAGTATTTT
-	TRBV20-1	TRBJ2-3	TRBD2	CSASLAGATDTQYF	TGCAGTGCTTCCCTAGCGGGGGCCACAGATACGCAGTATTTT
-	TRBV7-2	TRBJ2-5	-	CASSTRIQETQYF	TGTGCCAGCAGCACTAGGATCCAAGAGACCCAGTACTTC
-	TRBV6-2/TRBV6-3	TRBJ1-2	-	CASGGIRATYGYTF	TGTGCCAGCGGTGGAATTCGGGCAACTTATGGCTACACCTTT
-	TRBV5-6	TRBJ1-2	-	CASSLASGEVSYGYTF	TGTGCCAGCAGCTTGGCCAGTGGGGAAGTCAGCTATGGCTACACCTTC
-	TRBV21-1	TRBJ2-7	-	CAISKGHRRYEQYF	TGTGCCATCAGCAAAGGGCACAGACGCTACGAGCAGTACTTC
-	TRBV12-3/TRBV12-4	TRBJ2-2	TRBD1	CASSVLQGAGELFF	TGTGCCAGCAGTGTCCTACAGGGGGCCGGGGAGCTGTTTTTT
-	TRBV7-2	TRBJ2-7	TRBD1	CASSLPWTGAYEQYF	TGTGCCAGCAGCTTACCTTGGACAGGGGCCTACGAGCAGTACTTC
few	TRBV7-9	TRBJ2-1	-	CASSLKGGFSGLISYNEQFF	TGTGCCAGCAGCTTAAAGGGGGGATTTTCGGGACTCATCTCCTACAATGAGCAGTTCTTC
-	TRBV6-2/TRBV6-3	TRBJ1-5	-	CASFGPYSNQPQHF	TGTGCCAGCTTTGGACCTTATAGCAATCAGCCCCAGCATTTT
-	TRBV10-3	TRBJ1-6	-	CAIGGVQANSPLHF	TGTGCCATCGGGGGAGTACAGGCAAATTCACCCCTCCACTTT
-	TRBV5-1	TRBJ2-1	TRBD1	CASSLARGTSYNEQFF	TGCGCCAGCAGCTTGGCCAGGGGGACCTCCTACAATGAGCAGTTCTTC
few	TRBV7-2	TRBJ2-4	TRBD2	CASSSGLAGVENIQYF	TGTGCCAGCAGCTCCGGACTAGCGGGGGTAGAAAACATTCAGTACTTC
-	TRBV6-6	TRBJ1-2	TRBD1	CASRPIGTVYGYTF	TGTGCCAGCAGACCTATCGGGACAGTCTATGGCTACACCTTC
many	TRBV29-1	TRBJ1-2	-	CSVEDRVTNYGYTF	TGCAGCGTTGAAGATCGGGTGACTAACTATGGCTACACCTTC
few	TRBV5-6	TRBJ1-6	TRBD1	CASSREGAWDSPLHF	TGTGCCAGCAGTCGTGAGGGGGCTTGGGATTCACCCCTCCACTTT
few	TRBV5-6	TRBJ1-2	TRBD1	CASSLQQGRTNYGYTF	TGTGCCAGCAGCTTGCAACAGGGGAGGACCAACTATGGCTACACCTTC
-	TRBV6-5	TRBJ2-6	-	CASSYSLVGNGANVLTF	TGTGCCAGCAGTTACTCGCTCGTCGGGAATGGGGCCAACGTCCTGACTTTC
-	TRBV6-6	TRBJ2-2	-	CASSYGTTNTGELFF	TGTGCCAGCAGTTACGGGACAACGAACACCGGGGAGCTGTTTTTT
-	TRBV7-6	TRBJ1-1	-	CASSLARAGSNEAFF	TGTGCCAGCAGCTTAGCGAGGGCAGGGTCAAATGAAGCTTTCTTT
-	TRBV6-5	TRBJ1-1	-	CASSRPDRNTEAFF	TGTGCCAGCAGCCGCCCCGACAGGAACACTGAAGCTTTCTTT
-	TRBV5-1	TRBJ2-3	-	CASSNQGSADTQYF	TGCGCCAGCAGCAACCAGGGGTCGGCAGATACGCAGTATTTT
-	TRBV11-2	TRBJ1-1	-	CASSENMNTEAFF	TGTGCCAGCAGCGAGAACATGAACACTGAAGCTTTCTTT
-	TRBV29-1	TRBJ2-7	-	CSVRRDTYEQYF	TGCAGCGTTCGGAGGGACACCTACGAGCAGTACTTC
-	TRBV9	TRBJ2-7	TRBD1	CASSVEGAGSYEQYF	TGTGCCAGCAGCGTTGAGGGGGCCGGTTCCTACGAGCAGTACTTC
few	TRBV27	TRBJ2-1	-	CASSLVGHTYNEQFF	TGTGCCAGCAGTTTAGTGGGACATACCTACAATGAGCAGTTCTTC
-	TRBV20-1	TRBJ2-2	-	CSAVESTGELFF	TGCAGTGCCGTAGAGAGCACCGGGGAGCTGTTTTTT
few	TRBV7-2	TRBJ2-3	TRBD2	CASSRPGAGGTQYF	TGTGCCAGCAGCCGGCCCGGAGCGGGGGGTACGCAGTATTTT
-	TRBV12-3/TRBV12-4	TRBJ2-7	-	CASSPPGRRREAQYF	TGTGCCAGCAGTCCCCCGGGACGCAGGAGAGAGGCCCAGTACTTC